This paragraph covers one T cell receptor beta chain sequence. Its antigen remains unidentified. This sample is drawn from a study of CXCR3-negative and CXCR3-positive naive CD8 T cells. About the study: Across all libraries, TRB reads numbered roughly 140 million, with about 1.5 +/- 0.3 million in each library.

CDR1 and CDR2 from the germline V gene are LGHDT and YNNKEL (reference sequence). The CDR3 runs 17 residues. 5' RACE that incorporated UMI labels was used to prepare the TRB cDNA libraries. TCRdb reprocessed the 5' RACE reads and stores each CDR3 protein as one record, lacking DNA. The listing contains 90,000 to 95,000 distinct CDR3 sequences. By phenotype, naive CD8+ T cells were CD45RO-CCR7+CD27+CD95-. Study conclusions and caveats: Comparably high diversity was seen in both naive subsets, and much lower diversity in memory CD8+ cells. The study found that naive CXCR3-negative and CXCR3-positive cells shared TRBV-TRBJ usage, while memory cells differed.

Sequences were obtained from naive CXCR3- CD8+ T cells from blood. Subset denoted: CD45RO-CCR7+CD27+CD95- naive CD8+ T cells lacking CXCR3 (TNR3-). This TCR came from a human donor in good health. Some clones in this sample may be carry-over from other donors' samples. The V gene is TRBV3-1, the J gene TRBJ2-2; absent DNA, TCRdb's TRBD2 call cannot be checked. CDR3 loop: CASSQIGARENTGELFF.